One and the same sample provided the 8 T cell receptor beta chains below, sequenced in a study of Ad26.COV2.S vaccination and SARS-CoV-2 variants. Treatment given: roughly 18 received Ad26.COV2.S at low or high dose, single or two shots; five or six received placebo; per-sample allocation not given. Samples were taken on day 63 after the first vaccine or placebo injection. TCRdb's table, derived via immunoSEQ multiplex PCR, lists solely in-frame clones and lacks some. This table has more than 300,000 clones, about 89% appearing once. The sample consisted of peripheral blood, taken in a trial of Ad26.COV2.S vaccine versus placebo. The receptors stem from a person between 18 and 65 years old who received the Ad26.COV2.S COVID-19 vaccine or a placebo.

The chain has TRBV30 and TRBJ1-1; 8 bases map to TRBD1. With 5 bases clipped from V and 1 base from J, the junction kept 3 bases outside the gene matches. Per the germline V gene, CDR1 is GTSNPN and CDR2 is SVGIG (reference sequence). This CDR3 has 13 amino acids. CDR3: CAWGDRGNTEAFF. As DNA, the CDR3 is TGTGCCTGGGGAGACAGGGGGAACACTGAAGCTTTCTTT. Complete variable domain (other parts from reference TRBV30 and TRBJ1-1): SQTIHQWPATLVQPVGSPLSLECTVEGTSNPNLYWYRQAAGRGLQLLFYSVGIGQISSEVPQNLSASRPQDRQFILSSKKLLLSDSGFYLCAWGDRGNTEAFFGQGTRLTVV.

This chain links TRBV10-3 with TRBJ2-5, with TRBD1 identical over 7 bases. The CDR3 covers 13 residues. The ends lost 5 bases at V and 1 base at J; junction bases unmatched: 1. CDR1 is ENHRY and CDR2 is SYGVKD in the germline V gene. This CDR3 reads CAISRGLQETQYF. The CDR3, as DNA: TGTGCCATCAGTAGGGGGCTCCAAGAGACCCAGTACTTC.

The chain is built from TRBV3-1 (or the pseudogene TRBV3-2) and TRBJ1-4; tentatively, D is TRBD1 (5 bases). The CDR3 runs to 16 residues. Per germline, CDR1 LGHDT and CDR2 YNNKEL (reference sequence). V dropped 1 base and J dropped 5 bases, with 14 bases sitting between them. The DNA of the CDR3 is TGTGCCAGCAGCCAAGGATTCGCAGGGTGGAATGAAAAACTGTTTTTT. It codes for CASSQGFAGWNEKLFF.

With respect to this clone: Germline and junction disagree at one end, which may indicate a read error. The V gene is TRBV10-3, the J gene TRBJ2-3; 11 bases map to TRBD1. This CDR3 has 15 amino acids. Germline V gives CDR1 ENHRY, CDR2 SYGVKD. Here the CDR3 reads CATSVGQGAVDTQYF. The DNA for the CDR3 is TGTGCCACCAGTGTCGGACAGGGGGCAGTAGATACGCAGTATTTT.

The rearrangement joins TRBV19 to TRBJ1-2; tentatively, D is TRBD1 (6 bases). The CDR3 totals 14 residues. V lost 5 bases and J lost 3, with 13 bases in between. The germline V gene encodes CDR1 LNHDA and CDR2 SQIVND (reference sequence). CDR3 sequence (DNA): TGTGCCAGTAGTGGAAGAGGGGGGCACTATGGCTACACCTTC. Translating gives CASSGRGGHYGYTF.

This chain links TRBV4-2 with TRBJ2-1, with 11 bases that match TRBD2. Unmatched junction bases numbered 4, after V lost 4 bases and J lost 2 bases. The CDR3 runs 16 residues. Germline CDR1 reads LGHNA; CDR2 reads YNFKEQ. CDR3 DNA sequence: TGTGCCAGCAGCCGCCCGACTAGCGGGGCCTACAATGAGCAGTTCTTC. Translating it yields CASSRPTSGAYNEQFF.

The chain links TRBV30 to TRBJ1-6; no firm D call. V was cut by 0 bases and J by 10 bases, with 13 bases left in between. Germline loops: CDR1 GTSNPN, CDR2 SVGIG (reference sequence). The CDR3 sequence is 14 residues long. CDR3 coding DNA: TGTGCCTGGAGTGTAATGGGGATAGTATCACCCCTCCACTTT. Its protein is CAWSVMGIVSPLHF.

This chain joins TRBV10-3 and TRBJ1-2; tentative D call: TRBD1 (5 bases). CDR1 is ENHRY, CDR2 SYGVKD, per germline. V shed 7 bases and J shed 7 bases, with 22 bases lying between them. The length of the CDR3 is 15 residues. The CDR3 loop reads CAIKPSSGTQGGYTF. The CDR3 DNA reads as TGTGCCATCAAACCAAGCTCCGGGACTCAGGGTGGCTACACCTTC.